This TCR beta chain was captured in a study of shared clonotypes between healthy human individuals. V gave up 3 bases and J gave up 9 bases, with 9 bases separating them. The germline gives CDR1 MNHEY, CDR2 SVGAGI. The CDR3 is made up of 12 amino acids. Sequencing was performed with immunoSEQ multiplex PCR; in TCRdb, only in-frame clones are kept and a portion is missing. This table has 2 million to 2.5 million clones, over 90% appearing once. The receptor was isolated from a man younger than 35 in good health. Some clones in this sample may be carry-over from other donors' samples. The chain couples TRBV6-5 to TRBJ2-1, with D unclear. The sequencing sample was made of naive CD4+ T cells from PBMCs. Stated subset: CD45RA+ positively selected. In DNA form, the CDR3 reads TGTGCCAGCAGTTATTCTTTGGGTGAGCAGTTCTTC. It is translated as CASSYSLGEQFF.